Below are 9 T cell receptor beta chains sequenced from a single sample in a study of neurological immune-mediated disorders. TCRdb redid the calling of the 5' RACE reads with MiXCR, one entry per CDR3 protein. This sample yields approximately 50,000 distinct CDR3 sequences, of which 3% to 4.5% are seen a single time; 1.5% to 2% belongs to the top ten. Source material: PBMCs. These receptors were taken from a man in his thirties or forties with multiple sclerosis.

This clonotype was counted at least ten times. The rearrangement uses TRBV5-1 and TRBJ1-2; TRBD1 matches at 7 bases. Germline V CDR1 and CDR2: SGHRS, YFSETQ. Germline trimming cut 4 bases from V and 0 bases from J; bases unmatched to any gene: 6. This CDR3 is built from 15 residues. As DNA, the CDR3 is TGCGCCAGCAGCACGGGACAGCCGACTAACTATGGCTACACCTTC. This translates into CASSTGQPTNYGYTF.

This clonotype appeared many times. This sequence joins TRBV7-2 and TRBJ2-3; no definite D call. CDR3 length: 12 amino acids. Germline assignment: CDR1 SGHTA and CDR2 FQGNSA. V dropped 2 bases and J dropped 2 bases, with 2 bases sitting between them. CDR3: CASSLYTDTQYF. CDR3 nucleotides: TGTGCCAGCAGCTTATACACAGATACGCAGTATTTT.

In its sample, this clonotype was seen many times. The chain couples TRBV5-5 to TRBJ1-2, with D perhaps TRBD1 (6 bases). Germline CDR1 is SGHKS and CDR2 is YYEKEE (reference sequence). The CDR3 totals 14 residues. V was cut by 0 bases and J by 7 bases, with 13 bases left in between. CDR3 sequence reads: CASSLERGAGGYTF. The CDR3 region has the DNA TGTGCCAGCAGCTTGGAGCGGGGGGCCGGTGGCTACACCTTC.

In its sample, this clonotype was seen many times. This rearrangement joins TRBV6-6 to TRBJ2-7, with D tentatively TRBD2 (5 bases). The V end was cut by 4 bases, the J end by 3 bases, with 16 bases between. CDR1 is MNHNY and CDR2 is SVGAGI in the germline V gene (reference sequence). CDR3 length: 15 amino acids. CDR3 residues: CASSSFTRSGYEQYF. The CDR3, as DNA: TGTGCCAGCAGTTCGTTTACTAGGTCGGGCTACGAGCAGTACTTC.

At least ten counts were recorded for this clonotype. The chain carries TRBV7-8 and TRBJ2-3, with TRBD2 as a possible D gene (6 bases). The germline gives CDR1 SGHVS, CDR2 FQNEAQ. Trimming took off 7 bases at V and 6 bases at J, with 20 bases between the two ends. The CDR3 covers 15 residues. CDR3 sequence: CASTESRGRRDTQYF. CDR3 DNA: TGTGCCAGCACCGAATCGCGGGGACGGCGGGATACGCAGTATTTT.

This clonotype was recorded many times. This rearrangement joins TRBV29-1 to TRBJ2-7; D unresolved. The CDR3 runs to 15 residues. Germline V lookup: CDR1 SQVTM, CDR2 ANQGSEA. V gave up 4 bases and J gave up 0 bases, with 16 bases separating them. CDR3 bases: TGCAGCGTTGGAGGTGGAGAAGGCCGCTCCTACGAGCAGTACTTC. It encodes CSVGGGEGRSYEQYF.

This clonotype was seen many times. The chain is built from TRBV7-2 and TRBJ1-1; D perhaps matches TRBD1 (5 bases). Germline V gene sequence: CDR1 SGHTA, CDR2 FQGNSA. V was pared by 6 bases and J by 3 bases, with 11 bases between. CDR3 length: 13 residues. The CDR3 is CASSYEGYTEAFF. The CDR3, as DNA: TGTGCCAGCAGTTATGAGGGGTACACTGAAGCTTTCTTT.

This clonotype was seen only a few times. The chain uses TRBV10-2 and TRBJ2-1; D is perhaps TRBD2 (6 bases). V was pared by 8 bases and J by 1 base, with 9 bases between. This CDR3 contains 13 residues. Germline V CDR1 and CDR2: WSHSY, SAAADI. CDR3 DNA sequence: TGCGCCAGCTGCCGGGGGTCCTACAATGAGCAGTTCTTC. It translates to CASCRGSYNEQFF.

This clonotype was recorded at least ten times. CDR3 loop: CASSPNGQGNQPQHF. Here the CDR3 DNA reads TGTGCCAGCAGCCCCAATGGACAGGGTAATCAGCCCCAGCATTTT. The chain uses TRBV9 and TRBJ1-5; TRBD1 matches at 8 bases. The V gene's germline CDR1 is SGDLS and CDR2 YYNGEE. The CDR3 covers 15 residues. V trimming: 4 bases; J trimming: 4 bases; junction bases outside the gene matches: 7.